This TCR beta chain was profiled in a study of T cell responses to AZD1222 COVID-19 vaccine. Study observations and caveats: Only a handful of people who got AZD1222 tested seropositive at baseline.

This clone has a handful of counts. The antigen remains undetermined. CDR1 is LGHDT, CDR2 YNNKEL, per germline (reference sequence). There are 16 residues in the CDR3. V dropped 4 bases and J dropped 6; count of bases not matched to a gene: 13. Using immunoSEQ multiplex PCR, the repertoire was profiled, and TCRdb retains in-frame clones only, with some absent. The sample yields 40,000 to 55,000 clones, approximately 90% seen once. This chain uses TRBV3-1 (or the pseudogene TRBV3-2) with TRBJ2-7; 9 bases match TRBD2. This specimen consisted of peripheral blood, obtained 28 days after the second AZD1222 dose. This clonotype originated in an adult who received the AZD1222 COVID-19 vaccine. DNA of the CDR3: TGTGCCAGCAGCCTCTCACCAGGGACTAGCTTAGGCGAGCAGTACTTC. It is translated as CASSLSPGTSLGEQYF.